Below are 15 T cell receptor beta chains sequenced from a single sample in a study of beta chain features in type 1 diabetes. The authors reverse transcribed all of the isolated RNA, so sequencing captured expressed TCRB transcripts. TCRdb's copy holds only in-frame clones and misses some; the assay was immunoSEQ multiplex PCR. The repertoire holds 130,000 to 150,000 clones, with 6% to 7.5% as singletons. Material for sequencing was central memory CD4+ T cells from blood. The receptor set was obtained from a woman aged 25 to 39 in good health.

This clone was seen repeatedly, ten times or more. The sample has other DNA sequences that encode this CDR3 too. The CDR3 here is CASSQGGQETQYF. For the CDR3, the DNA is TGTGCCAGCAGTCAGGGCGGCCAAGAGACCCAGTACTTC. The gene calls are TRBV28 and TRBJ2-5, with D maybe TRBD1 (5 bases). Trimming took off 5 bases at V and 1 base at J, with 8 bases between the two ends. CDR3 size: 13 residues. Germline CDR1 is MDHEN and CDR2 is SYDVKM. The whole variable domain, filled in from reference TRBV28 and TRBJ2-5, reads DVKVTQSSRYLVKRTGEKVFLECVQDMDHENMFWYRQDPGLGLRLIYFSYDVKMKEKGDIPEGYSVSREKKERFSLILESASTNQTSMYLCASSQGGQETQYFGPGTRLLVL.

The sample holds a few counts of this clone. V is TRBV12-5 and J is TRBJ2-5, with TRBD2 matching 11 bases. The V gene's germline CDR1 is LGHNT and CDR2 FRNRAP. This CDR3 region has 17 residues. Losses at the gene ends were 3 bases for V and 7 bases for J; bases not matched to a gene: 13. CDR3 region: CASGFSGTSGTTGTQYF. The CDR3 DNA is TGTGCTAGTGGTTTCTCCGGGACTAGCGGTACCACGGGGACCCAGTACTTC.

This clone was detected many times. Here the CDR3 reads CATSRDQGSETQYF. As DNA, the CDR3 is TGTGCCACCAGCAGAGATCAGGGATCAGAGACCCAGTACTTC. This chain links TRBV15 with TRBJ2-5; TRBD1 is a possible D gene (5 bases). V dropped 0 bases and J dropped 4 bases, with 9 bases sitting between them. CDR3 length: 14 residues. Germline CDR1 is LNHNV and CDR2 is YYDKDF (reference sequence).

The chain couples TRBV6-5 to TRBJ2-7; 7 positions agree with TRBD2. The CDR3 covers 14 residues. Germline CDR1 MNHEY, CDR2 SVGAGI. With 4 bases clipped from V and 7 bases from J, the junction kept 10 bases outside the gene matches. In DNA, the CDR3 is TGTGCCAGCAGTTCTAGCGGAGCGGTGGGTGAGCAGTACTTC. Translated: CASSSSGAVGEQYF.

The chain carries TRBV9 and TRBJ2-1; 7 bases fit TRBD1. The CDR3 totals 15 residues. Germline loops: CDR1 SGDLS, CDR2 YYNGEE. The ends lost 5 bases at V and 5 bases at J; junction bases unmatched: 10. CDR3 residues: CASRPDRVFHNEQFF. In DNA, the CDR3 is TGTGCCAGCAGGCCCGACAGGGTGTTCCACAATGAGCAGTTCTTC. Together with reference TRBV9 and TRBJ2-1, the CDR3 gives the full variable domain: DSGVTQTPKHLITATGQRVTLRCSPRSGDLSVYWYQQSLDQGLQFLIQYYNGEERAKGNILERFSAQQFPDLHSELNLSSLELGDSALYFCASRPDRVFHNEQFFGPGTRLTVL.

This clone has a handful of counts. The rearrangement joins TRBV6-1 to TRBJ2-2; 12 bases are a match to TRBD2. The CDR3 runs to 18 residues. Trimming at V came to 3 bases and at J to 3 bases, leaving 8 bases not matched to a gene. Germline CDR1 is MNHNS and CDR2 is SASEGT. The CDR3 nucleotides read TGTGCCAGCAGTGACCGACTAGCGGGAGTAGGGTACACCGGGGAGCTGTTTTTT. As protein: CASSDRLAGVGYTGELFF.

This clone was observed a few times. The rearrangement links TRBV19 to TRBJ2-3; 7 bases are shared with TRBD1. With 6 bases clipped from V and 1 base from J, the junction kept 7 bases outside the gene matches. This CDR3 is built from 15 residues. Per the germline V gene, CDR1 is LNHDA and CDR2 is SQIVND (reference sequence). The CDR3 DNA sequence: TGTGCCAGTAGGGTTCGGGACAGTCGCACAGATACGCAGTATTTT. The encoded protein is CASRVRDSRTDTQYF.

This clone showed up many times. CDR3: CASSPRGTGVETQYF. CDR3 bases: TGCGCCAGCAGCCCCCGAGGGACAGGGGTAGAGACCCAGTACTTC. This chain uses TRBV4-3 with TRBJ2-5; 10 bases are shared with TRBD1. Germline-derived CDR1 and CDR2 are LGHNA and YSLEER. This CDR3 region has 15 residues. V trimming: 4 bases; J trimming: 4 bases; junction bases outside the gene matches: 6.

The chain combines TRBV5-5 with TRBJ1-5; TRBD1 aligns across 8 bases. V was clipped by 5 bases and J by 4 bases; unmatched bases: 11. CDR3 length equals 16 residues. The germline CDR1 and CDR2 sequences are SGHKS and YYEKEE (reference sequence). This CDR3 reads CASRPTPTGGNQPQHF. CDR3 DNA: TGTGCCAGCAGACCGACACCCACAGGGGGAAATCAGCCCCAGCATTTT.

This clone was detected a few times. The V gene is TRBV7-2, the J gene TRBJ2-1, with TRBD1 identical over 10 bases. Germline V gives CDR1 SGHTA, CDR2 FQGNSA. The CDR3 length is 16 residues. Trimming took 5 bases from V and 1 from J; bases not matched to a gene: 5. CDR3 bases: TGTGCCAGCAGCCCCCGGGACAGGGGATCCTACAATGAGCAGTTCTTC. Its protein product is CASSPRDRGSYNEQFF.

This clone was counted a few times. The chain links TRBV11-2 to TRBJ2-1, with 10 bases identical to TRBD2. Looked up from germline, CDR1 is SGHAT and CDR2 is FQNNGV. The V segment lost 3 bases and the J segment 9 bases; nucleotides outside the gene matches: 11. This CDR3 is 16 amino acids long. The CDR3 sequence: CASSFVLAGGMGEQFF. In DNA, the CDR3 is TGTGCCAGCAGCTTTGTATTAGCGGGAGGAATGGGTGAGCAGTTCTTC.

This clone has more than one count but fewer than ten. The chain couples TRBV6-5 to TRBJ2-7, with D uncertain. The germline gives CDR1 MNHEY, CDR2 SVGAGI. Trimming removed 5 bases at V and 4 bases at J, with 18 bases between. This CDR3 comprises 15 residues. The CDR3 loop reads CASSQIPERSYEQYF. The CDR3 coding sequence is TGTGCCAGCAGTCAAATCCCCGAAAGGAGTTACGAGCAGTACTTC.

The CDR3 sequence: CASSSRAPGGELFF. CDR3 bases: TGTGCCAGCAGCTCCCGCGCACCCGGCGGGGAGCTGTTTTTT. The J gene is TRBJ2-2, the V gene TRBV7-3; D gene unclear. The germline V gene encodes CDR1 SGHTA and CDR2 FQGTGA. V was clipped by 4 bases and J by 7 bases, with 13 bases between them. This CDR3 has 14 amino acids.

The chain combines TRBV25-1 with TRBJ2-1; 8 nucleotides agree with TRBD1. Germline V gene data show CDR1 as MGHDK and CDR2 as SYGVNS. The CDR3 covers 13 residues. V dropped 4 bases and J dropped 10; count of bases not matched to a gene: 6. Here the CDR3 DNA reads TGTGCCAGCAGTGTGGGACAGGCTTTAGAGCAGTTCTTC. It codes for CASSVGQALEQFF.

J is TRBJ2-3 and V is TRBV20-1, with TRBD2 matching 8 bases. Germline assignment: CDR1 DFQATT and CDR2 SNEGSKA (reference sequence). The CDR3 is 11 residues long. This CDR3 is CRVAGPDTQYF. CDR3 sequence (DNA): TGCAGAGTAGCGGGACCTGATACGCAGTATTTT.